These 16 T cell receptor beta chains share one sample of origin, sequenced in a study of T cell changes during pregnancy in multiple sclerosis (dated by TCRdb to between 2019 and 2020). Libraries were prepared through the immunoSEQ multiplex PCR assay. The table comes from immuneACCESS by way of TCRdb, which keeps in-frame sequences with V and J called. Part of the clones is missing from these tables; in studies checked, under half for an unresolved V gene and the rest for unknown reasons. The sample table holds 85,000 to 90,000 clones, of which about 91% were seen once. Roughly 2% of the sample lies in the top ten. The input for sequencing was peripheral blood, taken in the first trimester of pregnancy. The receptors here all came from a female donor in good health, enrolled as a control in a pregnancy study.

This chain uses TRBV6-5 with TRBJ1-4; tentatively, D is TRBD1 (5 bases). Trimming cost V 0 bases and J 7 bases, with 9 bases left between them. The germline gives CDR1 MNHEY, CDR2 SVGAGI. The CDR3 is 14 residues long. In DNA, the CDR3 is TGTGCCAGCAGTTACTCGACCCAGGGTGAAAAACTGTTTTTT. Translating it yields CASSYSTQGEKLFF.

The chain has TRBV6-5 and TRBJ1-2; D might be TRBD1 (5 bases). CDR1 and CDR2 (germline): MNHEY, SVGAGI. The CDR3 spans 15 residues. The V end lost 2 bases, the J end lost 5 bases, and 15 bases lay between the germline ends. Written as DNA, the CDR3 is TGTGCCAGCAGTTACAGCTACCGGGGGAGTTATGGCTACACCTTC. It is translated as CASSYSYRGSYGYTF.

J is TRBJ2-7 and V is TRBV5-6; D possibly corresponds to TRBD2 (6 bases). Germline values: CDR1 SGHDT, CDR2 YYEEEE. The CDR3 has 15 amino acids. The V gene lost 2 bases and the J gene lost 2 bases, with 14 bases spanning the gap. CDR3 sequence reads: CASSFLAAGPYEQYF. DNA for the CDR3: TGTGCCAGCAGCTTTCTCGCCGCGGGGCCCTACGAGCAGTACTTC. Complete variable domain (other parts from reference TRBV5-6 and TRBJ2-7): DAGVTQSPTHLIKTRGQQVTLRCSPKSGHDTVSWYQQALGQGPQFIFQYYEEEERQRGNFPDRFSGHQFPNYSSELNVNALLLGDSALYLCASSFLAAGPYEQYFGPGTRLTVT.

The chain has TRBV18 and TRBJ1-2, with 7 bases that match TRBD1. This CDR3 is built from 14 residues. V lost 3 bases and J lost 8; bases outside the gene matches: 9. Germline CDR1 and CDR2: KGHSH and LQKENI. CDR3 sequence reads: CASSPPGRGYGYTF. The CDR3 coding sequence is TGTGCCAGCTCACCTCCTGGCAGGGGGTACGGCTACACCTTC.

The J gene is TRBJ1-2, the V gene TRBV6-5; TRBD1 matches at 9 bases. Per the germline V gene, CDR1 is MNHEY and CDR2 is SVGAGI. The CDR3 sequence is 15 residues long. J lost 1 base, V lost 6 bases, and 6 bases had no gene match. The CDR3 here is CASRRTGVYNYGYTF. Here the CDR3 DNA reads TGTGCCAGCAGAAGGACAGGGGTTTATAACTATGGCTACACCTTC.

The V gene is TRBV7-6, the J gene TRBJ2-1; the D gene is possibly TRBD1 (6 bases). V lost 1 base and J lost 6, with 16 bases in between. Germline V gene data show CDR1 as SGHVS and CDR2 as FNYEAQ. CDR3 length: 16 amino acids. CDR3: CASSLEAPGVSNEQFF. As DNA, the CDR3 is TGTGCCAGCAGCTTAGAGGCACCAGGGGTAAGCAATGAGCAGTTCTTC. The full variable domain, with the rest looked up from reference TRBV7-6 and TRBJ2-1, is GAGVSQSPRYKVTKRGQDVALRCDPISGHVSLYWYRQALGQGPEFLTYFNYEAQQDKSGLPNDRFSAERPEGSISTLTIQRTEQRDSAMYRCASSLEAPGVSNEQFFGPGTRLTVL.

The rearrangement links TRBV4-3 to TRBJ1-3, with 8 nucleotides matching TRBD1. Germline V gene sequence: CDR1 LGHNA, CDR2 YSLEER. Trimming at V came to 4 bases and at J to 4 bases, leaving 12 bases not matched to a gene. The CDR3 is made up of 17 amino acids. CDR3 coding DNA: TGCGCCAGCAGCCGCATACCCGGGACAGGCACGGGAAACACCATATATTTT. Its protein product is CASSRIPGTGTGNTIYF.

The DNA for the CDR3 is TGCGCCAGCAGAGGGACTAGTTCCAATGAGCAGTTCTTC. It yields the protein CASRGTSSNEQFF. V is TRBV5-1 and J is TRBJ2-1, with 8 bases fitting TRBD2. Germline CDR1 is SGHRS and CDR2 is YFSETQ. J gave up 6 bases and V 5 bases, and 4 bases lay outside the gene matches. The CDR3 covers 13 residues. The whole variable domain, remainder taken from reference TRBV5-1 and TRBJ2-1, is KAGVTQTPRYLIKTRGQQVTLSCSPISGHRSVSWYQQTPGQGLQFLFEYFSETQRNKGNFPGRFSGRQFSNSRSEMNVSTLELGDSALYLCASRGTSSNEQFFGPGTRLTVL.

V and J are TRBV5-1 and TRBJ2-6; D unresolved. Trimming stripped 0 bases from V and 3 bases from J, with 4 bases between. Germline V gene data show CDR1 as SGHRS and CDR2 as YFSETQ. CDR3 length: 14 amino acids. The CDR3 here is CASSLELGANVLTF. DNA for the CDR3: TGCGCCAGCAGCTTGGAGCTTGGGGCCAACGTCCTGACTTTC.

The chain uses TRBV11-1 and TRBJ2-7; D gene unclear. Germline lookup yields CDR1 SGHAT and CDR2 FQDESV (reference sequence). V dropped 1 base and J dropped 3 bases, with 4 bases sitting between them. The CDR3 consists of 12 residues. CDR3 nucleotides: TGTGCCAGCAGCTTAGGGAGCTACGAGCAGTACTTC. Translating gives CASSLGSYEQYF.

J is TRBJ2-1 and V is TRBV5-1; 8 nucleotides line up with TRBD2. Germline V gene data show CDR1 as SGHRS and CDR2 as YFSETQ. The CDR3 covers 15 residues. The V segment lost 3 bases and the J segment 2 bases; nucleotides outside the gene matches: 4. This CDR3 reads CASSWGLETYNEQFF. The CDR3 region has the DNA TGCGCCAGCAGCTGGGGACTAGAGACCTACAATGAGCAGTTCTTC.

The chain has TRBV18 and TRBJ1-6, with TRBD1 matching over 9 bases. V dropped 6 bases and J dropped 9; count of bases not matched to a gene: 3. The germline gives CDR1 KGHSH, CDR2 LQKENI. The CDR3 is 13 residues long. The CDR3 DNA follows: TGTGCCAGCTCCCACAGGGGGCCTTCACCCCTCCACTTT. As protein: CASSHRGPSPLHF.

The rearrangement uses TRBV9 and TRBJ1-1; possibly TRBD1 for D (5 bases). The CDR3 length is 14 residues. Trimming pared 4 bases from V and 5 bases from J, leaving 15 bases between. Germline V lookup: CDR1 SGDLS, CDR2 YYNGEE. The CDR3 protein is CASSPPVPGTEAFF. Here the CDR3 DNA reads TGTGCCAGCAGCCCACCTGTCCCAGGGACTGAAGCTTTCTTT.

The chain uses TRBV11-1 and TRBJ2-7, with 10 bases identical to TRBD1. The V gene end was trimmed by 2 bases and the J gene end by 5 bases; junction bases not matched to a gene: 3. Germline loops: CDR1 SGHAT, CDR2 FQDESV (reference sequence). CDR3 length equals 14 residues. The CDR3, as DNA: TGTGCCAGCAGCTTAACGGGACAGGGGAACGAGCAGTACTTC. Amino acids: CASSLTGQGNEQYF.

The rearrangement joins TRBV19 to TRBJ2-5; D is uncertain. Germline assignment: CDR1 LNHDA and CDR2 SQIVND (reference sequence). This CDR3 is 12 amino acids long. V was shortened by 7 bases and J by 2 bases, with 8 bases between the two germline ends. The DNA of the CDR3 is TGTGCCAGTATTAGCCCTCAAGAGACCCAGTACTTC. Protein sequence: CASISPQETQYF. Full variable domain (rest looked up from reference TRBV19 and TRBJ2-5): DGGITQSPKYLFRKEGQNVTLSCEQNLNHDAMYWYRQDPGQGLRLIYYSQIVNDFQKGDIAEGYSVSREKKESFPLTVTSAQKNPTAFYLCASISPQETQYFGPGTRLLVL.

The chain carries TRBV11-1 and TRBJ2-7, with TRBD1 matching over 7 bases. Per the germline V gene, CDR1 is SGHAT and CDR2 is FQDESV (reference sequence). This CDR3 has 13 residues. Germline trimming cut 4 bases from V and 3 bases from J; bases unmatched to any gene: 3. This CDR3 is CASSSWDSYEQYF. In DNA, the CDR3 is TGTGCCAGCAGCTCCTGGGACAGCTACGAGCAGTACTTC.